The T cell receptor beta chain described here comes from a study of blood T cell repertoires in COVID-19. Overall study: Whether acute or convalescent, the COVID-19 samples came from the United States, Italy and Spain.

Sequenced by immunoSEQ multiplex PCR; TCRdb stores in-frame clones only, minus some. The sample records about 130,000 clones, around 87% being singletons. Germline V gene data show CDR1 as SGDLS and CDR2 as YYNGEE. The CDR3 has 14 amino acids. The J segment lost 7 bases and the V segment lost 4 bases, leaving 6 bases of the junction unmatched. Sequences were obtained from peripheral blood. The chain is built from TRBV9 and TRBJ1-2; TRBD1 agrees at 11 bases. The sequence was collected from a woman aged 60 to 75 with acute or convalescent COVID-19. CDR3 amino acids: CASSPWTGGGGYTF. CDR3 coding DNA: TGTGCCAGCAGCCCTTGGACAGGGGGCGGTGGCTACACCTTC.